The 21 T cell receptor beta chains given below trace back to one sample, sequenced in a study of CD8+CD57+ T cells in acquired aplastic anemia (dated by TCRdb to 2017 to 2018). Flow cytometry had shown CD8+CD57+ cell expansion in the patients selected for sequencing. Sequenced on an Illumina HiSeq 2000. Genomic DNA served as template for TCR beta VDJ combination and CDR3 sequence profiling. The public reads were reanalyzed by TCRdb: fastp trimming at Q25, MiXCR alignment, in-frame beta chains only. Entries that share a CDR3 protein sequence are merged under the most common genes and DNA. The sample profile shows more than 150,000 distinct CDR3 sequences; around 45% of them were found once. The top ten clones comprise 8% to 10% of the sample. Sequences were obtained from sorted CD4+, CD8+, or CD8+CD57+ T cells (not recorded which) from PBMCs. The receptors shown here come from a human donor with aplastic anemia.

There are many counts of this clonotype. The rearrangement joins TRBV19 to TRBJ1-2, with 7 bases lining up with TRBD1. V gave up 5 bases and J gave up 5 bases; unmatched junction bases: 11. Germline CDR1 and CDR2: LNHDA and SQIVND (reference sequence). This CDR3 contains 15 residues. Here the CDR3 reads CASSLRDSWSYGYTF. The CDR3 region has the DNA TGTGCCAGTAGTTTAAGGGACAGCTGGTCTTATGGCTACACCTTC.

The chain has TRBV7-8 and TRBJ2-7; D is ambiguous. Deletions cut 4 bases from V and 4 bases from J, with 11 bases between. There are 13 residues in the CDR3. Germline V CDR1 and CDR2: SGHVS, FQNEAQ. The CDR3 reads CASSSIQKYEQYF. In nucleotides, the CDR3 is TGTGCCAGCAGCTCCATACAGAAATACGAGCAGTACTTC.

This clonotype was counted only a few times. The rearrangement joins TRBV10-2 to TRBJ2-4, with D possibly TRBD1 on 6 matching bases. The CDR3 has 14 amino acids. The germline V gene encodes CDR1 WSHSY and CDR2 SAAADI. The V end lost 8 bases, the J end lost 6 bases, and 17 bases lay between the germline ends. CDR3 sequence: CASGEQGSGNIQYF. The CDR3, as DNA: TGCGCCAGCGGAGAACAGGGCAGCGGAAACATTCAGTACTTC.

The J gene is TRBJ2-5, the V gene TRBV12-3 or TRBV12-4; TRBD2 matches 8 bases. The CDR3 contains 15 residues. V shed 1 base, J shed 4 bases, and the junction held 5 bases outside the gene matches. The CDR3 nucleotides are TGTGCCAGCAGTTTAGGGGCGGGAGGCGCAGAGACCCAGTACTTC. This sequence encodes CASSLGAGGAETQYF.

Comment on this clonotype: The germline gene is not matched at one end of the junction; a read error may be the cause. This chain connects TRBV7-7 to TRBJ2-1; D is possibly TRBD2 (5 bases). The length of the CDR3 is 16 residues. The germline gives CDR1 SSHAT, CDR2 FNYEAQ (reference sequence). CDR3 sequence (DNA): TGTGCTAGCAGCCCACAACGGGGTCTCCGATACAATGAGCAGTTCTTC. Translated: CASSPQRGLRYNEQFF.

This clonotype was detected many times. The J gene is TRBJ2-3, the V gene TRBV7-3; D remains ambiguous. Germline CDR1 SGHTA, CDR2 FQGTGA. The CDR3 is 15 amino acids. The germline V and J ends were trimmed by 2 bases and 0 bases, with 9 bases remaining between them. Here the CDR3 DNA reads TGTGCCAGCAGCTTAGCCGCGACAAGCACAGATACGCAGTATTTT. It yields the protein CASSLAATSTDTQYF. The variable domain in full, with the rest retrieved from reference TRBV7-3 and TRBJ2-3, is GAGVSQTPSNKVTEKGKYVELRCDPISGHTALYWYRQSLGQGPEFLIYFQGTGAADDSGLPNDRFFAVRPEGSVSTLKIQRTERGDSAVYLCASSLAATSTDTQYFGPGTRLTVL.

This clonotype was found many times. The CDR3 spells CASSPGAGGLVYGYTF. The CDR3 DNA follows: TGTGCCAGCAGCCCAGGGGCAGGGGGCCTAGTATATGGCTACACCTTC. The chain joins TRBV7-3 to TRBJ1-2, with 8 nucleotides matching TRBD1. Germline V gene sequence: CDR1 SGHTA, CDR2 FQGTGA. The CDR3 length is 16 residues. J gave up 5 bases and V 5 bases, and 13 bases lay outside the gene matches.

This clonotype was detected a few times. V usage is TRBV3-1 and J usage is TRBJ1-1; the D is unclear. CDR1 and CDR2 (germline): LGHDT, YNNKEL (reference sequence). V was cut by 5 bases and J by 5 bases, with 6 bases left in between. The CDR3 spans 11 residues. The CDR3 sequence is CASSGVTEAFF. The CDR3 DNA follows: TGTGCCAGCAGCGGGGTTACTGAAGCTTTCTTT.

This clonotype was detected only a few times. The chain is built from TRBV4-3 and TRBJ1-4; 9 nucleotides line up with TRBD1. The CDR3 loop spans 17 amino acids. The V segment lost 1 base and the J segment 7 bases; nucleotides outside the gene matches: 10. CDR1 is LGHNA and CDR2 is YSLEER in the germline V gene. As DNA, the CDR3 is TGCGCCAGCAGCCAAGGGACAGGGGCGTCCCGAGGTGAAAAACTGTTTTTT. Protein product: CASSQGTGASRGEKLFF.

A remark on this clonotype: Compared with germline, one end of the junction differs, possibly owing to a read error. The chain couples TRBV10-3 to TRBJ2-7; 8 nucleotides agree with TRBD2. Looked up from germline, CDR1 is ENHRY and CDR2 is SYGVKD. This CDR3 comprises 14 residues. Written as DNA, the CDR3 is TGTGCCATCAGTGGGTATAGCGGGGAGGGCGAGCAGAACTTC. Protein product: CAISGYSGEGEQNF.

This clonotype showed up many times. This chain connects TRBV11-1 to TRBJ2-7, with 9 bases aligning to TRBD2. The CDR3 has 15 amino acids. CDR1 SGHAT and CDR2 FQDESV come from the germline V gene (reference sequence). V lost 6 bases and J lost 0; bases outside the gene matches: 6. This CDR3 reads CASSLSGSRSYEQYF. Written as DNA, the CDR3 is TGTGCCAGCAGTCTTAGCGGGAGTCGCTCCTACGAGCAGTACTTC.

V is TRBV7-7 and J is TRBJ1-1, with D hard to call. The V end lost 2 bases, the J end lost 1 base, and 5 bases lay between the germline ends. The CDR3 covers 13 residues. Per the germline V gene, CDR1 is SSHAT and CDR2 is FNYEAQ (reference sequence). This CDR3 reads CASSLSRNTEAFF. For the CDR3, the DNA is TGTGCCAGCAGCTTATCTAGGAACACTGAAGCTTTCTTT.

The chain links TRBV10-3 to TRBJ1-6, with 7 positions matching TRBD1. CDR3 length equals 14 residues. Germline CDR1 and CDR2: ENHRY and SYGVKD. With V trimmed by 4 bases and J by 12 bases, 9 bases remained unmatched. The CDR3 spells CAISVGTVLEPLHF. CDR3 DNA sequence: TGTGCCATCAGTGTTGGGACAGTATTAGAACCCCTCCACTTT.

The chain is built from TRBV13 and TRBJ2-6; 7 bases are a match to TRBD1. The CDR3 is 16 residues long. Germline CDR1 reads PRHDT; CDR2 reads FYEKMQ (reference sequence). Trimming removed 1 base from V and 2 bases from J; junction bases left unmatched: 2. The CDR3 region is CASSLVQGAGANVLTF. The CDR3 nucleotides are TGTGCCAGCAGCTTAGTCCAGGGGGCTGGGGCCAACGTCCTGACTTTC.

This clonotype was observed at least ten times. The chain uses TRBV10-3 and TRBJ1-5; no clear D gene. Trimming took 4 bases from V and 2 from J, leaving 9 bases between them. The CDR3 consists of 14 residues. Per germline, CDR1 ENHRY and CDR2 SYGVKD. The CDR3 sequence: CAISGRTGNQPQHF. In DNA form, the CDR3 reads TGTGCCATCAGTGGTAGGACCGGCAATCAGCCCCAGCATTTT.

The count of this clonotype is one. This chain links TRBV19 with TRBJ1-5; maybe TRBD1 (5 bases). CDR1 is LNHDA and CDR2 is SQIVND in the germline V gene (reference sequence). This CDR3 region has 13 residues. V gave up 4 bases and J gave up 5 bases, with 9 bases separating them. The DNA of the CDR3 is TGTGCCAGTAGTAACCAGGGCCATCAGCCCCAGCATTTT. This encodes CASSNQGHQPQHF.

CDR3 DNA: TGCGCCAGCAGCTTGTTTGTGGCCGCCGGTGAAGCTTTCTTT. Protein: CASSLFVAAGEAFF. V is TRBV5-1 and J is TRBJ1-1; D call uncertain. The V gene lost 1 base and the J gene lost 7 bases, with 14 bases spanning the gap. CDR3 size: 14 residues. The germline gives CDR1 SGHRS, CDR2 YFSETQ. Looking up the rest from reference TRBV5-1 and TRBJ1-1 gives the full variable domain: KAGVTQTPRYLIKTRGQQVTLSCSPISGHRSVSWYQQTPGQGLQFLFEYFSETQRNKGNFPGRFSGRQFSNSRSEMNVSTLELGDSALYLCASSLFVAAGEAFFGQGTRLTVV.

V usage is TRBV11-2 and J usage is TRBJ2-7; perhaps D is TRBD1 or TRBD2 (6 bases each). The CDR3 is 16 amino acids. Between the trimmed V and J ends, which lost 5 bases and 3 bases, there was a span of 20 bases. CDR1 and CDR2 from the germline V gene are SGHAT and FQNNGV. The CDR3 spells CASSPPGARDGYEQYF. The CDR3 DNA reads TGTGCCAGCAGCCCCCCGGGGGCCAGGGATGGCTACGAGCAGTACTTC.

This clonotype was counted ten times or more. This chain links TRBV20-1 with TRBJ2-7, with D unresolved. With 0 bases removed from V and 0 bases from J, the gap between germline ends came to 12 bases. The germline CDR1 and CDR2 sequences are DFQATT and SNEGSKA (reference sequence). The CDR3 length is 15 residues. The CDR3 DNA reads as TGCAGTGCTAGAGATTCGGCGTCGAACTCCTACGAGCAGTACTTC. Translated, it gives CSARDSASNSYEQYF.

The chain uses TRBV19 and TRBJ1-3, with D possibly being TRBD1 (6 bases). Trimming left V 6 bases short and J 3 bases short, with 12 bases between. The CDR3 is 14 amino acids. The germline gives CDR1 LNHDA, CDR2 SQIVND (reference sequence). CDR3 in DNA: TGTGCCAGTAGCACGCTGGACAGTGGAAACACCATATATTTT. Translation gives CASSTLDSGNTIYF.

The V call is TRBV10-3, the J call TRBJ2-5, with 12 bases identical to TRBD2. Germline trimming cut 4 bases from V and 2 bases from J; bases unmatched to any gene: 11. The CDR3 contains 18 residues. Germline V lookup: CDR1 ENHRY, CDR2 SYGVKD. As DNA, the CDR3 is TGTGCCATCAGTGCCCCTTTAAGGACTAGCGGGGTGCAAGAGACCCAGTACTTC. This gives the protein CAISAPLRTSGVQETQYF.